The 9 T cell receptor beta chains below all came from one sample that was sequenced in a study of blood T cell repertoires in COVID-19. Sequencing was performed with immunoSEQ multiplex PCR; in TCRdb, only in-frame clones are kept and a portion is missing. The table lists about 270,000 clones, less than 90% of them singletons. The sample consisted of PBMCs or T cells enriched from blood (not recorded which). These receptors came from a woman between 50 and 59 years old who had recovered from COVID-19.

The chain couples TRBV7-2 to TRBJ1-6; the match to TRBD1 covers 9 bases. Trimming took 5 bases from V and 10 from J; bases not matched to a gene: 12. The CDR3 length is 16 residues. CDR1 is SGHTA, CDR2 FQGNSA, per germline. As DNA, the CDR3 is TGTGCCAGCAGCCAACAGGGGGCGTCTCGGCGGTCACCCCTCCACTTT. Translated: CASSQQGASRRSPLHF.

This chain links TRBV6-5 with TRBJ1-5, with unresolved D. The CDR3 spans 13 residues. CDR1 MNHEY and CDR2 SVGAGI come from the germline V gene. V was clipped by 0 bases and J by 6 bases, with 6 bases between them. The CDR3 loop reads CASSYSRAQPQHF. The CDR3 DNA follows: TGTGCCAGCAGTTACTCGAGGGCTCAGCCCCAGCATTTT.

V is TRBV11-2 and J is TRBJ1-1, with 9 bases matching TRBD1. Per germline, CDR1 SGHAT and CDR2 FQNNGV. J was trimmed by 5 bases and V by 4 bases; bases with no gene match: 11. This CDR3 is 16 amino acids long. CDR3: CASSYNPGTGITEAFF. The CDR3 DNA follows: TGTGCCAGCAGCTACAACCCCGGGACAGGGATAACTGAAGCTTTCTTT.

The chain employs TRBV15 and TRBJ1-5; 9 bases fit TRBD1. The CDR3 sequence is 15 residues long. Germline lookup yields CDR1 LNHNV and CDR2 YYDKDF (reference sequence). Trimming took 5 bases from V and 4 from J; bases not matched to a gene: 6. CDR3 sequence (DNA): TGTGCCACCAGCGGGAAACAGGGGGCAAATCAGCCCCAGCATTTT. Its translation: CATSGKQGANQPQHF.

This clone appeared a single time. The gene calls are TRBV5-1 and TRBJ2-7, with D possibly being TRBD1 (6 bases). The CDR3 is 13 amino acids. Germline V gene data show CDR1 as SGHRS and CDR2 as YFSETQ. V lost 4 bases and J lost 5, with 13 bases in between. CDR3 in amino acids: CASSPQGTDEQYF. The CDR3 DNA follows: TGCGCCAGCAGCCCCCAGGGGACCGACGAGCAGTACTTC.

This clone was counted once. The genes are TRBV11-3 and TRBJ2-7, with 10 bases matching TRBD1. The CDR3 runs to 14 residues. V gave up 5 bases and J gave up 3 bases; unmatched junction bases: 4. Germline CDR1 is SGHNT and CDR2 is YENEEA. In DNA form, the CDR3 reads TGTGCCAGCAGCCCGGGGGACAGGGGCTACGAGCAGTACTTC. Its translation: CASSPGDRGYEQYF.

The rearrangement joins TRBV28 to TRBJ1-5; 7 bases are shared with TRBD1. The junction had 15 bases not matched to a gene; V was cut back by 8 bases and J by 2 bases. There are 17 residues in the CDR3. Germline V gene sequence: CDR1 MDHEN, CDR2 SYDVKM. The CDR3 protein is CASLRQGAQHRNQPQHF. CDR3 bases: TGTGCCAGCCTACGACAGGGTGCCCAACATCGCAATCAGCCCCAGCATTTT.

The J gene is TRBJ1-2, the V gene TRBV30, with D tentatively TRBD1 (5 bases). The germline V and J ends were trimmed by 2 bases and 4 bases, with 8 bases remaining between them. Germline V gene data show CDR1 as GTSNPN and CDR2 as SVGIG (reference sequence). The CDR3 covers 12 residues. CDR3 residues: CAWSSGRYGYTF. In DNA, the CDR3 is TGTGCCTGGAGTTCAGGGCGCTATGGCTACACCTTC.

V usage is TRBV10-2 and J usage is TRBJ1-1; D perhaps matches TRBD1 (6 bases). Per the germline V gene, CDR1 is WSHSY and CDR2 is SAAADI. V was cut by 11 bases and J by 4 bases, with 20 bases left in between. The CDR3 contains 14 residues. DNA of the CDR3: TGCGCCCGAGCGGACAGTTTCTGGTTCACTGAAGCTTTCTTT. It specifies CARADSFWFTEAFF.